The 25 T cell receptor beta chains below were found in one sample sequenced in a study of shared T cell receptors in the human thymus. TCRdb's copy holds only in-frame clones and misses some; the assay was immunoSEQ multiplex PCR. There are over 350,000 clones in the sample; 95% occur only once, and 0.02% lies in the top ten. Sequencing was performed on thymocytes. The receptors were sampled from a human donor.

The rearrangement joins TRBV30 to TRBJ2-2, with 8 bases identical to TRBD2. J was trimmed by 3 bases and V by 1 base; bases with no gene match: 4. CDR1 is GTSNPN and CDR2 is SVGIG in the germline V gene (reference sequence). The CDR3 length is 15 residues. The CDR3 protein is CAWSAGRVDTGELFF. As DNA, the CDR3 is TGTGCCTGGAGTGCCGGGAGGGTTGACACCGGGGAGCTGTTTTTT.

This rearrangement joins TRBV28 to TRBJ2-7; D gene uncertain. V gave up 2 bases and J gave up 2 bases, with 16 bases separating them. There are 16 residues in the CDR3. CDR1 is MDHEN and CDR2 is SYDVKM in the germline V gene. The DNA of the CDR3 is TGTGCCAGCAGTTTAATGGGGTTGAGGAGACCCTACGAGCAGTACTTC. Its translation: CASSLMGLRRPYEQYF.

This clone came up a few times. The V gene is TRBV4-1, the J gene TRBJ2-3, with 10 bases matching TRBD2. This CDR3 is 19 amino acids long. Germline values: CDR1 MGHRA, CDR2 YSYEKL. V shed 3 bases, J shed 0 bases, and the junction held 12 bases outside the gene matches. CDR3 sequence reads: CASSQAGRTSGTSTDTQYF. The CDR3 DNA sequence: TGCGCCAGCAGCCAGGCGGGGAGGACTAGCGGAACTAGCACAGATACGCAGTATTTT.

The chain joins TRBV15 to TRBJ2-3, with D perhaps TRBD2 (6 bases). Germline lookup yields CDR1 LNHNV and CDR2 YYDKDF (reference sequence). Trimming cost V 7 bases and J 5 bases, with 19 bases left between them. This CDR3 comprises 15 residues. The CDR3 sequence is CATNIGTPAQDTQYF. The DNA of the CDR3 is TGTGCCACCAATATCGGGACTCCCGCCCAAGATACGCAGTATTTT.

The gene calls are TRBV23-1 and TRBJ2-3, with no clear D. TRBV23-1 is identified as an open reading frame with a role that is uncertain. This CDR3 spans 11 amino acids. V was trimmed by 3 bases and J by 6 bases, leaving 4 bases between them. CDR3 in amino acids: CASSQGDTQYF. The CDR3 DNA sequence: TGCGCCAGCAGTCAGGGGGATACGCAGTATTTT.

The chain couples TRBV27 to TRBJ2-7; 7 bases are a match to TRBD1. CDR3 length: 17 residues. From germline, CDR1 is MNHEY and CDR2 SMNVEV (reference sequence). V gave up 3 bases and J gave up 5 bases; unmatched junction bases: 16. For the CDR3, the DNA is TGTGCCAGCAGTTTCCCTACAACGGGACAGAAAGGGGACGAGCAGTACTTC. Its protein product is CASSFPTTGQKGDEQYF.

V gene TRBV5-4 combines with J gene TRBJ2-6; D is undetermined. Germline CDR1 reads SGHNT; CDR2 reads YYREEE (reference sequence). The length of the CDR3 is 17 residues. The V end was cut by 5 bases, the J end by 1 base, with 16 bases between. As DNA, the CDR3 is TGTGCCAGCAGATTTGGCCTTGCCCGATCTGGGGCCAACGTCCTGACTTTC. This gives the protein CASRFGLARSGANVLTF.

The rearrangement links TRBV10-3 to TRBJ2-7, with a possible D match to TRBD1 (5 bases). Germline values: CDR1 ENHRY, CDR2 SYGVKD. The V gene lost 0 bases and the J gene lost 0 bases, with 12 bases spanning the gap. This CDR3 is 16 amino acids long. This CDR3 reads CAISESGRASSYEQYF. The DNA for the CDR3 is TGTGCCATCAGTGAGTCAGGCAGGGCCTCCTCCTACGAGCAGTACTTC.

This rearrangement joins TRBV6-4 to TRBJ2-1; 7 nucleotides align to TRBD2. This CDR3 region has 14 residues. J was trimmed by 4 bases and V by 6 bases; bases with no gene match: 6. Germline V gene sequence: CDR1 MRHNA, CDR2 SNTAGT. CDR3: CASRPTSVYNEQFF. DNA for the CDR3: TGTGCCAGCAGGCCTACTAGCGTATACAATGAGCAGTTCTTC.

This chain joins TRBV27 and TRBJ1-1; weak D call: TRBD1 (6 bases). Germline V gives CDR1 MNHEY, CDR2 SMNVEV (reference sequence). The CDR3 length is 15 residues. The germline V and J ends were trimmed by 6 bases and 1 base, with 15 bases remaining between them. CDR3 in amino acids: CASSTRGRGNTEAFF. In DNA, the CDR3 is TGTGCCAGCAGCACCAGGGGTCGGGGGAACACTGAAGCTTTCTTT.

The V gene is TRBV7-6, the J gene TRBJ1-6; no clear D gene. Trimming shortened V by 5 bases and J by 4 bases, and 6 bases separated the two germline ends. The germline V gene encodes CDR1 SGHVS and CDR2 FNYEAQ. This CDR3 region has 13 residues. This CDR3 reads CASSLEYNSPLHF. CDR3 sequence (DNA): TGTGCCAGCAGCCTAGAGTATAATTCACCCCTCCACTTT.

The chain links TRBV5-6 to TRBJ2-7; D is uncertain. V lost 0 bases and J lost 0, with 10 bases in between. The CDR3 is made up of 15 amino acids. The germline V gene encodes CDR1 SGHDT and CDR2 YYEEEE. CDR3 loop: CASSLGVSYSYEQYF. The CDR3 bases are TGTGCCAGCAGCTTGGGGGTCAGTTACTCCTACGAGCAGTACTTC.

V and J are TRBV28 and TRBJ1-5; 10 positions agree with TRBD1. Germline-derived CDR1 and CDR2 are MDHEN and SYDVKM. The V and J ends lost 3 bases and 0 bases, in that order; junction bases with no gene match: 20. CDR3 length: 22 amino acids. The CDR3 spells CASSFTCGAGTGVSYSNQPQHF. CDR3 nucleotide sequence: TGTGCCAGCAGTTTTACGTGCGGCGCCGGGACAGGGGTAAGTTATAGCAATCAGCCCCAGCATTTT. The complete variable domain, with remaining parts taken from reference TRBV28 and TRBJ1-5, reads DVKVTQSSRYLVKRTGEKVFLECVQDMDHENMFWYRQDPGLGLRLIYFSYDVKMKEKGDIPEGYSVSREKKERFSLILESASTNQTSMYLCASSFTCGAGTGVSYSNQPQHFGDGTRLSIL.

This clone came up a few times. The V gene is TRBV5-1, the J gene TRBJ1-5, with D unresolved. Germline V gives CDR1 SGHRS, CDR2 YFSETQ. The germline V and J ends were trimmed by 0 bases and 7 bases, with 11 bases remaining between them. The CDR3 is 14 amino acids. CDR3 nucleotides: TGCGCCAGCAGCTTGGGACCTTGGCACCAGCCCCAGCATTTT. Translation: CASSLGPWHQPQHF.

The chain recombines TRBV7-2 with TRBJ2-7, with no clear D. This CDR3 region has 15 residues. Germline values: CDR1 SGHTA, CDR2 FQGNSA. Deletions cut 5 bases from V and 1 base from J, with 15 bases between. The CDR3 region has the DNA TGTGCCAGCAGCCCTGACGGGTTCCCTTCCTACGAGCAGTACTTC. Encoded protein: CASSPDGFPSYEQYF.

The chain is built from TRBV9 and TRBJ2-1, with D perhaps matching TRBD1 (10 bases). CDR1 SGDLS and CDR2 YYNGEE come from the germline V gene. Trimming stripped 4 bases from V and 2 bases from J, with 28 bases between. The CDR3 consists of 20 residues. The CDR3 bases are TGTGCCAGCAGCCCCCGGACAGGGGGTAGCGGGAGTGGCCCCTACAATGAGCAGTTCTTC. This sequence encodes CASSPRTGGSGSGPYNEQFF.

CDR3 nucleotide sequence: TGTGCCAGCAGAGCGGGGAGAGACGCAAGCTACGAGCAGTACTTC. This translates into CASRAGRDASYEQYF. V gene TRBV14 combines with J gene TRBJ2-7; 7 bases line up with TRBD2. The germline V gene encodes CDR1 SGHDN and CDR2 FVKESK. The CDR3 loop spans 15 amino acids. The ends lost 6 bases at V and 3 bases at J; junction bases unmatched: 11. Drawing the rest from reference TRBV14 and TRBJ2-7, the complete variable domain is EAGVTQFPSHSVIEKGQTVTLRCDPISGHDNLYWYRRVMGKEIKFLLHFVKESKQDESGMPNNRFLAERTGGTYSTLKVQPAELEDSGVYFCASRAGRDASYEQYFGPGTRLTVT.

The V and J genes are TRBV6-5 and TRBJ2-7; perhaps TRBD2 as D (6 bases). CDR1 MNHEY and CDR2 SVGAGI come from the germline V gene. The CDR3 totals 13 residues. Trimming removed 8 bases from V and 6 bases from J, with 17 bases in between. CDR3 DNA sequence: TGTGCCAGCCCAAGGACGGGACTTGGCGAGCAGTACTTC. Translated: CASPRTGLGEQYF.

V is TRBV19 and J is TRBJ2-7; TRBD1 agrees at 11 bases. V trimming: 1 base; J trimming: 6 bases; junction bases outside the gene matches: 5. CDR3 length: 15 residues. The V gene's germline CDR1 is LNHDA and CDR2 SQIVND (reference sequence). CDR3 sequence: CASSIAGTGGSEQYF. CDR3 DNA: TGTGCCAGTAGTATAGCCGGGACAGGGGGAAGCGAGCAGTACTTC. The full variable domain, completed using reference TRBV19 and TRBJ2-7, is DGGITQSPKYLFRKEGQNVTLSCEQNLNHDAMYWYRQDPGQGLRLIYYSQIVNDFQKGDIAEGYSVSREKKESFPLTVTSAQKNPTAFYLCASSIAGTGGSEQYFGPGTRLTVT.

CDR3 in DNA: TGTGCCAGCGGGCGGAGGCTAGCGGGAGTAACAGATACGCAGTATTTT. This encodes CASGRRLAGVTDTQYF. This rearrangement joins TRBV5-4 to TRBJ2-3, with 10 nucleotides matching TRBD2. Unmatched junction bases numbered 11, after V lost 7 bases and J lost 3 bases. The CDR3 totals 16 residues. Germline V gene data show CDR1 as SGHNT and CDR2 as YYREEE (reference sequence).

Only one count was recorded for this clone. V gene TRBV27 combines with J gene TRBJ2-5; D gene unclear. Germline-derived CDR1 and CDR2 are MNHEY and SMNVEV (reference sequence). This CDR3 region has 16 residues. V was trimmed by 5 bases and J by 3 bases, leaving 19 bases between them. For the CDR3, the DNA is TGTGCCAGCAGTCTAAAACACACTACTATTGAAGAGACCCAGTACTTC. Encoded protein: CASSLKHTTIEETQYF.

V is TRBV11-2 and J is TRBJ2-7; 9 bases agree with TRBD2. Germline CDR1 and CDR2: SGHAT and FQNNGV. The CDR3 is made up of 14 amino acids. V was clipped by 4 bases and J by 2 bases; unmatched bases: 3. The CDR3 region has the DNA TGTGCCAGCAGCTCTAGCGGGATGCCCTACGAGCAGTACTTC. Its protein is CASSSSGMPYEQYF. Supplemented by reference TRBV11-2 and TRBJ2-7, the full variable domain reads EAGVAQSPRYKIIEKRQSVAFWCNPISGHATLYWYQQILGQGPKLLIQFQNNGVVDDSQLPKDRFSAERLKGVDSTLKIQPAKLEDSAVYLCASSSSGMPYEQYFGPGTRLTVT.

The V call is TRBV27, the J call TRBJ1-1, with D tentatively TRBD1 (5 bases). This CDR3 is 16 amino acids long. Germline-derived CDR1 and CDR2 are MNHEY and SMNVEV (reference sequence). The V end lost 5 bases, the J end lost 0 bases, and 16 bases lay between the germline ends. CDR3 sequence reads: CASSPGTEHMNTEAFF. CDR3 sequence (DNA): TGTGCCAGCAGTCCCGGGACGGAACATATGAACACTGAAGCTTTCTTT.

This chain connects TRBV14 to TRBJ2-1, with D perhaps TRBD2 (6 bases). V dropped 0 bases and J dropped 5 bases, with 11 bases sitting between them. In germline, CDR1 is SGHDN, CDR2 FVKESK. The CDR3 covers 15 residues. CDR3 sequence reads: CASSQELPGDNEQFF. In DNA form, the CDR3 reads TGTGCCAGCAGCCAAGAGCTCCCGGGGGACAATGAGCAGTTCTTC.

The chain employs TRBV7-6 and TRBJ2-1; 7 nucleotides match TRBD2. Trimming cost V 5 bases and J 4 bases; bases outside gene matches: 14. Germline V gene sequence: CDR1 SGHVS, CDR2 FNYEAQ. The CDR3 extends over 17 amino acids. The CDR3, as DNA: TGTGCCAGCAGCCGCATTCCTGGGCGGGAGTCGTACAATGAGCAGTTCTTC. Its protein product is CASSRIPGRESYNEQFF.